This T cell receptor beta chain was sequenced during a study of blood T cell repertoires in COVID-19. Sequencing used immunoSEQ multiplex PCR; TCRdb keeps in-frame clones, though not all of them. The sample records fewer than 90,000 clones, around nine tenths being singletons. This clone was detected only a few times. This CDR3 has 12 amino acids. V lost 4 bases to trimming and J lost 11 bases, with 9 bases between them. Sample: peripheral blood. This clonotype was sampled from a man in his fifties or sixties with active or convalescent COVID-19. This chain uses TRBV12-3 or TRBV12-4 with TRBJ1-6, with D uncertain. CDR3 DNA: TGTGCCAGCAGTTCTTACTTTCCACCCCTCCACTTT. Residues: CASSSYFPPLHF.